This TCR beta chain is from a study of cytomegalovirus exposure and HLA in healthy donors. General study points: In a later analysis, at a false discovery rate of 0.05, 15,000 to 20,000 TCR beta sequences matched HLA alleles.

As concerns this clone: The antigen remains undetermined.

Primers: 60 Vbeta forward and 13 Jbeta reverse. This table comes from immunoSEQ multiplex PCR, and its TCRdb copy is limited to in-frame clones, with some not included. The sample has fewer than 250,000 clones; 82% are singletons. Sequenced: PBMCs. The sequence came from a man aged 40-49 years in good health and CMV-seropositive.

In DNA form, the CDR3 reads TGTGCCAGCAGCCTAGGGGGTGGGGACAGGGTGGGTGAAGCTTTCTTT. It specifies CASSLGGGDRVGEAFF. V usage is TRBV9 and J usage is TRBJ1-1; 9 nucleotides line up with TRBD1. Germline V lookup: CDR1 SGDLS, CDR2 YYNGEE. The CDR3 runs to 16 residues. Trimming cost V 4 bases and J 7 bases; bases outside gene matches: 14.